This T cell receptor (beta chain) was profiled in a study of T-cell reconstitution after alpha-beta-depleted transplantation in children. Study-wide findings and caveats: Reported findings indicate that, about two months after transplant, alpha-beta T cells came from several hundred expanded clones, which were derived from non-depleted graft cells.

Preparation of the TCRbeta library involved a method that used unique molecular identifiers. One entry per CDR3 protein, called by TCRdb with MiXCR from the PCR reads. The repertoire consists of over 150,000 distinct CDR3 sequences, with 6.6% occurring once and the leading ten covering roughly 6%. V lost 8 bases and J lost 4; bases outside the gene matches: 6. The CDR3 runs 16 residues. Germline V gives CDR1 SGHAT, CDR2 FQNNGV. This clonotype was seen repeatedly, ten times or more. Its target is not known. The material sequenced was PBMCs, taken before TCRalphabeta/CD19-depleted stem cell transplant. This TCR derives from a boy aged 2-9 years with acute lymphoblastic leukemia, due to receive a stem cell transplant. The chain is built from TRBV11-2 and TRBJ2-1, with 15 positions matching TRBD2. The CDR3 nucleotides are TGTGCCAGCTCGGGACTAGCGGGGGGCTCTTACAATGAGCAGTTCTTC. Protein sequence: CASSGLAGGSYNEQFF.